This T cell receptor (beta chain) stems from a study of beta chain features in type 1 diabetes. Study-wide findings and caveats: The VDJ junctions of type 1 diabetes patients carried fewer insertions and more deletions. Any HLA-type effect on TCRB rearrangement remained unresolved here.

This clone was detected only a few times. Its target is unknown. CDR1 LGHNA and CDR2 YNFKEQ come from the germline V gene. V was clipped by 0 bases and J by 2 bases, with 8 bases between them. The CDR3 is made up of 14 amino acids. Every donor had blood drawn once into heparin, roughly 110 mL on average. Expressed TCRB transcripts were sequenced because the isolated RNA had all been reverse transcribed beforehand. The protocol was immunoSEQ multiplex PCR, while the TCRdb copy is restricted to in-frame clones and leaves out a portion. The data show around 40,000 clones, about 51% seen once. This chain uses TRBV4-2 with TRBJ2-7; D might be TRBD2 (6 bases). This sequence was found in a woman aged 18-29 years in good health. Sequencing input: Tregs from blood. For the CDR3, the DNA is TGTGCCAGCAGCCAAGATCGGACTACCTACGAGCAGTACTTC. This translates into CASSQDRTTYEQYF.